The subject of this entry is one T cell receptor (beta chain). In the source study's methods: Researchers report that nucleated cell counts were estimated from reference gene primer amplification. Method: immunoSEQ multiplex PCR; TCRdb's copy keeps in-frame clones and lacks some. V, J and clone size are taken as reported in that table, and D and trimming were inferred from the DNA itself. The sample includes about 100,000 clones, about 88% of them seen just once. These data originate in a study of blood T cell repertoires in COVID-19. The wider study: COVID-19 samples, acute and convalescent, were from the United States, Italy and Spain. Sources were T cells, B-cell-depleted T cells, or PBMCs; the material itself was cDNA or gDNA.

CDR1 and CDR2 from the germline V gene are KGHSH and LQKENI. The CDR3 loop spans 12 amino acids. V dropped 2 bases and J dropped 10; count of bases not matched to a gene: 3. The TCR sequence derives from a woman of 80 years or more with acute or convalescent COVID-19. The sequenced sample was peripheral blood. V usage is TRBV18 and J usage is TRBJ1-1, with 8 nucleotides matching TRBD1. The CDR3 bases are TGTGCCAGCTCACCATTGACAGGGGTAGCTTTCTTT. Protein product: CASSPLTGVAFF.